Listed below are T cell receptor beta chains from one sample, sequenced in a study of blood T cells in healthy people across ages. MiXCR, run by TCRdb on the 5' RACE reads, gives a single entry per CDR3 protein. The sample has hundreds of thousands of distinct CDR3 sequences; under 65% are singletons. Sequenced input: blood. These receptors were obtained from a woman of 80 years or more in good health. Both conserved end residues are part of each CDR3. The D gene is left open where the match is weak. Clone size, where shown, is once, few, many, or a class for clones that have expanded.

d_call: TRBD1
clone_size: many
v_call: TRBV5-1
j_call: TRBJ2-1
cdr3_aa: CASSLRSRGLSDEQFF
cdr3_nt: TGCGCCAGCAGCTTACGAAGCAGGGGGCTTTCAGATGAGCAGTTCTTC

d_call: TRBD1
clone_size: NA
v_call: TRBV3-1
j_call: TRBJ1-1
cdr3_aa: CASSQLTGGTEAFF
cdr3_nt: TGTGCCAGCAGCCAATTGACAGGGGGAACTGAAGCTTTCTTT

d_call: NA
clone_size: NA
v_call: TRBV29-1
j_call: TRBJ1-1
cdr3_aa: CSGWENTEAFF
cdr3_nt: TGCAGCGGATGGGAGAACACTGAAGCTTTCTTT

d_call: NA
clone_size: NA
v_call: TRBV29-1
j_call: TRBJ2-7
cdr3_aa: CSVTGLDEQYF
cdr3_nt: TGCAGCGTTACAGGGCTGGACGAGCAGTACTTC

d_call: NA
clone_size: many
v_call: TRBV7-9
j_call: TRBJ2-1
cdr3_aa: CASSLVKLNHNEQFF
cdr3_nt: TGTGCCAGCAGCTTAGTAAAACTAAACCACAATGAGCAGTTCTTC

d_call: NA
clone_size: once
v_call: TRBV5-1
j_call: TRBJ2-7
cdr3_aa: CASSPQRDIYSYEQYF
cdr3_nt: TGCGCCAGCAGCCCTCAAAGGGACATATACTCCTACGAGCAGTACTTC

d_call: NA
clone_size: many
v_call: TRBV2
j_call: TRBJ2-3
cdr3_aa: CASSGLADTQYF
cdr3_nt: TGTGCCAGCAGCGGTCTGGCAGATACGCAGTATTTT

d_call: NA
clone_size: NA
v_call: TRBV2
j_call: TRBJ2-1
cdr3_aa: CASTFEGGEQFF
cdr3_nt: TGTGCCAGCACTTTCGAGGGGGGTGAGCAGTTCTTC

d_call: NA
clone_size: once
v_call: TRBV2
j_call: TRBJ2-7
cdr3_aa: CASSDKQGPYEQYF
cdr3_nt: TGTGCCAGCAGTGACAAACAGGGCCCCTACGAGCAGTACTTC

d_call: NA
clone_size: few
v_call: TRBV15
j_call: TRBJ2-1
cdr3_aa: CATSRITGTHNEQFF
cdr3_nt: TGTGCCACCAGCAGGATAACCGGGACTCACAATGAGCAGTTCTTC

d_call: NA
clone_size: few
v_call: TRBV7-9
j_call: TRBJ2-2
cdr3_aa: CASRLNTGSNTGELFF
cdr3_nt: TGTGCCAGCAGACTTAACACAGGGTCGAACACCGGGGAGCTGTTTTTT

d_call: NA
clone_size: NA
v_call: TRBV11-1
j_call: TRBJ2-1
cdr3_aa: CASSLIRVQDNEQFF
cdr3_nt: TGTGCCAGCAGCTTAATCAGGGTTCAGGACAATGAGCAGTTCTTC

d_call: NA
clone_size: many
v_call: TRBV2
j_call: TRBJ1-4
cdr3_aa: CASRGLSEKLFF
cdr3_nt: TGTGCCAGCAGAGGGTTGAGCGAAAAACTGTTTTTT

d_call: NA
clone_size: NA
v_call: TRBV29-1
j_call: TRBJ2-5
cdr3_aa: CSVAARLSQETQYF
cdr3_nt: TGCAGCGTTGCAGCAAGGCTTAGCCAAGAGACCCAGTACTTC

d_call: NA
clone_size: NA
v_call: TRBV13
j_call: TRBJ2-5
cdr3_aa: CASRRGATAYNEQYF
cdr3_nt: TGTGCCAGCAGAAGGGGGGCAACGGCGTACAATGAGCAGTACTTC

d_call: NA
clone_size: many
v_call: TRBV12-3/TRBV12-4
j_call: TRBJ1-5
cdr3_aa: CASSFPGLGQPQHF
cdr3_nt: TGTGCCAGCAGTTTCCCAGGGCTCGGACAGCCCCAGCATTTT

d_call: TRBD2
clone_size: NA
v_call: TRBV5-1
j_call: TRBJ2-5
cdr3_aa: CASSLGSSGGYNEQYF
cdr3_nt: TGCGCCAGCAGCTTGGGTTCTAGCGGGGGGTACAATGAGCAGTACTTC

d_call: NA
clone_size: NA
v_call: TRBV27
j_call: TRBJ1-2
cdr3_aa: CASSLSRQHGYTF
cdr3_nt: TGTGCCAGCAGTTTATCACGACAGCATGGCTACACCTTC

d_call: TRBD2
clone_size: NA
v_call: TRBV20-1
j_call: TRBJ2-7
cdr3_aa: CSARDYLTSYEQYF
cdr3_nt: TGCAGTGCCCGGGACTACTTGACTTCCTACGAGCAGTACTTC

d_call: TRBD1
clone_size: many
v_call: TRBV20-1
j_call: TRBJ2-5
cdr3_aa: CSARLDREEYF
cdr3_nt: TGCAGTGCTAGACTGGACAGGGAGGAGTACTTC

d_call: NA
clone_size: NA
v_call: TRBV6-5
j_call: TRBJ2-3
cdr3_aa: CASSTGLIRGTDTQYF
cdr3_nt: TGTGCCAGCAGTACGGGACTTATCAGAGGCACAGATACGCAGTATTTT

d_call: TRBD2
clone_size: few
v_call: TRBV7-2
j_call: TRBJ2-3
cdr3_aa: CASSLLAGGPGTQYF
cdr3_nt: TGTGCCAGCAGCTTATTAGCGGGGGGGCCAGGTACGCAGTATTTT

d_call: TRBD2
clone_size: NA
v_call: TRBV3-1
j_call: TRBJ2-7
cdr3_aa: CASSQGTSGGAYEQYF
cdr3_nt: TGTGCCAGCAGCCAAGGGACTAGCGGGGGGGCCTACGAGCAGTACTTC

d_call: TRBD2
clone_size: NA
v_call: TRBV7-7
j_call: TRBJ2-5
cdr3_aa: CASSLPSGGVGETQYF
cdr3_nt: TGTGCCAGCAGCTTGCCGTCCGGGGGGGTCGGAGAGACCCAGTACTTC

d_call: TRBD2
clone_size: NA
v_call: TRBV5-1
j_call: TRBJ2-3
cdr3_aa: CASSARSSGRRDTQYF
cdr3_nt: TGCGCCAGCAGCGCCCGGAGTAGCGGGAGGCGAGATACGCAGTATTTT

d_call: NA
clone_size: many
v_call: TRBV20-1
j_call: TRBJ2-5
cdr3_aa: CSAETYQETQYF
cdr3_nt: TGCAGTGCTGAAACGTACCAAGAGACCCAGTACTTC

d_call: NA
clone_size: many
v_call: TRBV29-1
j_call: TRBJ2-3
cdr3_aa: CSVESRGRGSTDTQYF
cdr3_nt: TGCAGCGTTGAATCAAGGGGCCGGGGCAGCACAGATACGCAGTATTTT

d_call: TRBD1
clone_size: NA
v_call: TRBV7-7
j_call: TRBJ2-5
cdr3_aa: CASSFNRQGQGETQYF
cdr3_nt: TGTGCCAGCAGCTTCAACAGACAGGGGCAGGGAGAGACCCAGTACTTC

d_call: NA
clone_size: NA
v_call: TRBV20-1
j_call: TRBJ2-5
cdr3_aa: CSATAGETQYF
cdr3_nt: TGCAGTGCTACGGCCGGGGAGACCCAGTACTTC

d_call: TRBD2
clone_size: NA
v_call: TRBV7-2
j_call: TRBJ2-3
cdr3_aa: CASSPLGAGASTDTQYF
cdr3_nt: TGTGCCAGCAGCCCTCTGGGAGCGGGGGCGAGCACAGATACGCAGTATTTT

d_call: NA
clone_size: many
v_call: TRBV7-9
j_call: TRBJ2-3
cdr3_aa: CASSGSAASATQYF
cdr3_nt: TGTGCCAGCAGCGGATCGGCAGCAAGCGCTACGCAGTATTTT

d_call: NA
clone_size: NA
v_call: TRBV12-3/TRBV12-4
j_call: TRBJ1-4
cdr3_aa: CASSRSRTNEKLFF
cdr3_nt: TGTGCCAGCAGTCGAAGCAGGACTAATGAAAAACTGTTTTTT

d_call: NA
clone_size: many
v_call: TRBV12-5
j_call: TRBJ2-1
cdr3_aa: CASGLGGRNEQFF
cdr3_nt: TGTGCTAGTGGTTTGGGAGGGAGGAATGAGCAGTTCTTC

d_call: TRBD2
clone_size: NA
v_call: TRBV5-1
j_call: TRBJ2-7
cdr3_aa: CASSLGSGGSIAYEQYF
cdr3_nt: TGCGCCAGCAGCTTGGGTAGCGGGGGCTCCATTGCCTACGAGCAGTACTTC

d_call: NA
clone_size: many
v_call: TRBV5-1
j_call: TRBJ2-5
cdr3_aa: CASSFSRKETQYF
cdr3_nt: TGCGCCAGCAGCTTCAGCAGGAAAGAGACCCAGTACTTC

d_call: TRBD1
clone_size: NA
v_call: TRBV5-1
j_call: TRBJ2-7
cdr3_aa: CASNGGQGYEQYF
cdr3_nt: TGCGCCAGCAATGGGGGACAGGGCTACGAGCAGTACTTC

d_call: TRBD2
clone_size: NA
v_call: TRBV6-6
j_call: TRBJ2-2
cdr3_aa: CASSRLAGATGELFF
cdr3_nt: TGTGCCAGCAGTAGACTAGCGGGAGCTACCGGGGAGCTGTTTTTT

d_call: TRBD2
clone_size: NA
v_call: TRBV20-1
j_call: TRBJ2-7
cdr3_aa: CSARGASGGSYEQYF
cdr3_nt: TGCAGTGCTAGAGGGGCCAGCGGGGGGTCCTACGAGCAGTACTTC

d_call: NA
clone_size: NA
v_call: TRBV20-1
j_call: TRBJ2-1
cdr3_aa: CSARDLREQGYNEQFF
cdr3_nt: TGCAGTGCTAGAGATCTCAGGGAGCAAGGGTACAATGAGCAGTTCTTC

d_call: NA
clone_size: NA
v_call: TRBV29-1
j_call: TRBJ2-3
cdr3_aa: CSVGAVTSTDTQYF
cdr3_nt: TGCAGCGTTGGGGCAGTTACTAGCACAGATACGCAGTATTTT

d_call: TRBD1
clone_size: many
v_call: TRBV5-1
j_call: TRBJ2-1
cdr3_aa: CASSLGGTGDEQFF
cdr3_nt: TGCGCCAGCAGCTTGGGCGGGACAGGCGATGAGCAGTTCTTC

d_call: NA
clone_size: NA
v_call: TRBV7-2
j_call: TRBJ1-1
cdr3_aa: CASSWAGGRGNTEAFF
cdr3_nt: TGTGCCAGCAGCTGGGCCGGGGGCAGGGGAAACACTGAAGCTTTCTTT

d_call: NA
clone_size: many
v_call: TRBV10-3
j_call: TRBJ2-5
cdr3_aa: CAISGQSQETQYF
cdr3_nt: TGTGCCATCAGTGGACAGAGCCAAGAGACCCAGTACTTC

d_call: TRBD2
clone_size: NA
v_call: TRBV7-6
j_call: TRBJ2-5
cdr3_aa: CASSWTGTSGGNQETQYF
cdr3_nt: TGTGCCAGCAGCTGGACCGGGACTAGCGGGGGAAACCAAGAGACCCAGTACTTC

d_call: NA
clone_size: many
v_call: TRBV29-1
j_call: TRBJ2-5
cdr3_aa: CSVNSRTTQETQYF
cdr3_nt: TGCAGCGTAAATTCGAGGACTACGCAAGAGACCCAGTACTTC

d_call: NA
clone_size: once
v_call: TRBV5-8
j_call: TRBJ2-5
cdr3_aa: CASSPLEGNQETQYF
cdr3_nt: TGTGCCAGCAGCCCCTTGGAGGGGAACCAAGAGACCCAGTACTTC